This TCR beta chain derives from a study of blood T cells in healthy people across ages. Across the whole study: About one barcoded beta molecule per two T cells came from capture by template switching. Study-wide points: A roughly linear fall in TCR beta diversity per million T cells was seen with increasing age. Unknown donor CMV status possibly confounded expanded clonotype changes. Long-lived donors carried more naive CD4+ cells and greater diversity than aged donors.

Sample-barcoded 5' priming and a J-beta primer mix drove a second PCR of roughly 7 to 11 cycles. TCRdb redid the calling of the 5' RACE reads with MiXCR, one entry per CDR3 protein. The sample includes about 1.6 million distinct CDR3 sequences, almost 35% seen only once; the top ten take 11%. On this clonotype itself: Antigen: not known.

Per germline, CDR1 MNHNS and CDR2 SASEGT. This CDR3 has 15 amino acids. The V gene end was trimmed by 6 bases and the J gene end by 8 bases; junction bases not matched to a gene: 10. The chain combines TRBV6-1 with TRBJ2-1; 10 bases align to TRBD2. Sequencing input: blood. The receptor was isolated from a woman between 25 and 40 years old in good health. The CDR3 loop reads CASSPSSGSVYEQFF. The CDR3 nucleotides are TGTGCCAGCAGCCCTTCTAGCGGGAGTGTCTATGAGCAGTTCTTC.